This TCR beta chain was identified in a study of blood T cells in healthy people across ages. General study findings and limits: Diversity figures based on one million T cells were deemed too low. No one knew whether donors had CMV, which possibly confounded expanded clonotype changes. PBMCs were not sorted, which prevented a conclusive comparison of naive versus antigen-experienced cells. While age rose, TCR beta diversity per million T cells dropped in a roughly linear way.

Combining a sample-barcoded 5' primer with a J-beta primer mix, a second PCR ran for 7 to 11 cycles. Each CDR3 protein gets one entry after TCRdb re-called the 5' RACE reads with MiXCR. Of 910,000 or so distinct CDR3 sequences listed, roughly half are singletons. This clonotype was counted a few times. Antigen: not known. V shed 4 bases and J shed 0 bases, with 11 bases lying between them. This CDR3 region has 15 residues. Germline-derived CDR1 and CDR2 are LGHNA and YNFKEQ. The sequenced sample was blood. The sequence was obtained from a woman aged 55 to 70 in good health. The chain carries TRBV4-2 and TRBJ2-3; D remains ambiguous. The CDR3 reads CASSPRTDSTDTQYF. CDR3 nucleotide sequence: TGTGCCAGCAGCCCCCGGACGGACAGCACAGATACGCAGTATTTT.